The present T cell receptor (beta chain) was sequenced within a study of T-cell memory formation after mild COVID-19. Study-wide context: TCR clusters were mostly confined to one donor each. Study conclusions and caveats: Proof of SARS-CoV-2 specificity was absent for the second-wave clones that crested on day 37. Pre-infection memory contained some responding clones, which suggested that cross-reactive memory had joined. For contracting clones, CD4+ ones sat mainly in CM and EM, CD8+ in EMRA.

TCRdb re-derived calls from the 5' RACE reads in MiXCR, one entry per CDR3 protein. The table includes 25,000 to 35,000 distinct CDR3 sequences, 21% detected once. This CDR3 region has 16 residues. Trimming removed 3 bases from V and 0 bases from J, with 12 bases in between. Germline CDR1 reads LGHNA; CDR2 reads YSLEER. This clonotype has ten or more counts. Its antigen is still unknown. The sequencing input was PBMCs or a T cell subset sorted from them (not recorded which). This chain uses TRBV4-3 with TRBJ2-4; TRBD1 might be the D (6 bases). The TCR originated in an adult who had mild COVID-19 (a few samples of this study predate the infection). Cell type and time point are not known. The CDR3 here is CASSQGANLAKNIQYF. In nucleotides, the CDR3 is TGCGCCAGCAGCCAGGGGGCTAACCTAGCCAAAAACATTCAGTACTTC.